One and the same sample provided the 2 T cell receptor beta chains below, sequenced in a study of T cells in localized non-small cell lung cancer. Generated by immunoSEQ multiplex PCR, the TCRdb table keeps only in-frame clones and is missing some. This table has about 54,000 clones, roughly four fifths appearing once. Specimen: peripheral blood, collected before any cancer treatment. These receptors originate from a female donor aged 60 or older with stage II squamous cell lung carcinoma.

This clone turned up a few times. The chain joins TRBV25-1 to TRBJ2-2; D may be TRBD1 (6 bases). The germline CDR1 and CDR2 sequences are MGHDK and SYGVNS. This CDR3 has 14 amino acids. V lost 8 bases and J lost 4, with 14 bases in between. The CDR3 DNA sequence: TGTGCCAGCCTTCAGGACAGACCCACCGGGGAGCTGTTTTTT. Protein product: CASLQDRPTGELFF.

The V gene is TRBV27, the J gene TRBJ2-7; D unresolved. Germline CDR1 MNHEY, CDR2 SMNVEV (reference sequence). V dropped 2 bases and J dropped 5 bases, with 10 bases sitting between them. This CDR3 has 13 amino acids. Here the CDR3 reads CASSLIGKNEQYF. DNA for the CDR3: TGTGCCAGCAGTTTAATAGGGAAGAACGAGCAGTACTTC.